The 27 T cell receptor beta chains listed next were all sequenced from one sample in a study of shared clonotypes between healthy human individuals. Assay used: immunoSEQ multiplex PCR; TCRdb lists only in-frame clones, some missing. The sample consists of about 2,500,000 clones, approximately 92% of them appearing once. Source material: naive CD4+ T cells sorted from blood. Subset: CD45RA+ positively selected. Receptors originate from a man aged 18 to 30 in good health.

This chain uses TRBV10-1 with TRBJ2-3; tentative D call: TRBD1 (6 bases). V was clipped by 3 bases and J by 3 bases, with 22 bases between them. The CDR3 consists of 18 residues. Germline CDR1 reads WNHNN; CDR2 reads SYGVQD (reference sequence). The CDR3 sequence is CASSDGLLDRRGTDTQYF. The CDR3 coding sequence is TGCGCCAGCAGTGACGGACTCCTAGACAGGCGTGGGACAGATACGCAGTATTTT.

The gene calls are TRBV30 and TRBJ2-7, with D tentatively TRBD1 (6 bases). From germline, CDR1 is GTSNPN and CDR2 SVGIG (reference sequence). This CDR3 is 11 amino acids long. The V end was cut by 5 bases, the J end by 3 bases, with 8 bases between. The CDR3 loop is CAWQGLYEQYF. In nucleotides, the CDR3 is TGTGCCTGGCAGGGGCTCTACGAGCAGTACTTC.

This chain connects TRBV6-5 to TRBJ1-2, with a tentative D call TRBD1 (5 bases). Trimming removed 8 bases at V and 3 bases at J, with 19 bases between. Germline CDR1 and CDR2: MNHEY and SVGAGI. The CDR3 runs 15 residues. This CDR3 is CASQPGLWGYYGYTF. The CDR3 DNA follows: TGTGCCAGCCAACCGGGCCTCTGGGGCTACTATGGCTACACCTTC.

The CDR3 protein is CASSSNYGYTF. The CDR3 DNA is TGTGCCAGCTCTTCTAACTATGGCTACACCTTC. The chain uses TRBV2 and TRBJ1-2; unclear D gene. V lost 8 bases and J lost 0, with 4 bases in between. The CDR3 contains 11 residues. Germline-derived CDR1 and CDR2 are SNHLY and FYNNEI.

The CDR3 sequence is CASSSRGGEMNTEAFF. DNA for the CDR3: TGTGCCAGCAGCTCCCGGGGAGGGGAGATGAACACTGAAGCTTTCTTT. The genes are TRBV7-8 and TRBJ1-1; possibly TRBD1 for D (5 bases). Looked up from germline, CDR1 is SGHVS and CDR2 is FQNEAQ. The CDR3 loop spans 16 amino acids. Trimming removed 4 bases at V and 0 bases at J, with 15 bases between.

The V and J genes are TRBV2 and TRBJ1-2; D is uncertain. The CDR3 has 15 residues. The V and J ends lost 3 bases and 5 bases respectively, with 16 bases between them. Germline V gene lookup returns CDR1 SNHLY and CDR2 FYNNEI. The CDR3 DNA follows: TGTGCCAGCAGTGATCCTTCTCTGGGTCTGTATGGCTACACCTTC. It encodes CASSDPSLGLYGYTF.

The V call is TRBV7-9, the J call TRBJ1-3, with unresolved D. There are 14 residues in the CDR3. Per germline, CDR1 SEHNR and CDR2 FQNEAQ (reference sequence). V was shortened by 3 bases and J by 0 bases, with 6 bases between the two germline ends. This CDR3 is CASSFRISGNTIYF. The CDR3 DNA sequence: TGTGCCAGCAGCTTCAGGATCTCTGGAAACACCATATATTTT.

V usage is TRBV21-1 and J usage is TRBJ2-3; the table's D call TRBD1 went unverified against the DNA. TRBV21-1 is a pseudogene segment. CDR3 size: 17 residues. CDR3 region: CASSKAPTGLKEHTQYF. DNA for the CDR3: TGTGCCAGCAGCAAAGCCCCAACAGGGTTAAAGGAACATACGCAGTATTTT.

The chain couples TRBV2 to TRBJ2-2, with D perhaps TRBD1 or TRBD2 (5 bases each). Trimming removed 7 bases at V and 1 base at J, with 13 bases between. This CDR3 region has 15 residues. Per germline, CDR1 SNHLY and CDR2 FYNNEI. The CDR3 DNA is TGTGCCAGCAAAAGGGATGGGGGGAACACCGGGGAGCTGTTTTTT. It encodes CASKRDGGNTGELFF. The variable domain in full, completed from reference TRBV2 and TRBJ2-2, reads EPEVTQTPSHQVTQMGQEVILRCVPISNHLYFYWYRQILGQKVEFLVSFYNNEISEKSEIFDDQFSVERPDGSNFTLKIRSTKLEDSAMYFCASKRDGGNTGELFFGEGSRLTVL.

The count of this clone is one. This sequence joins TRBV5-4 and TRBJ2-1, with 9 bases identical to TRBD2. The germline V gene encodes CDR1 SGHNT and CDR2 YYREEE (reference sequence). Trimming took 0 bases from V and 1 from J; bases not matched to a gene: 8. This CDR3 has 18 residues. The CDR3 here is CASSLVGGGARSYNEQFF. CDR3 sequence (DNA): TGTGCCAGCAGCTTGGTAGGCGGGGGGGCCAGATCCTACAATGAGCAGTTCTTC. The full variable domain, completed using reference TRBV5-4 and TRBJ2-1, is ETGVTQSPTHLIKTRGQQVTLRCSSQSGHNTVSWYQQALGQGPQFIFQYYREEENGRGNFPPRFSGLQFPNYSSELNVNALELDDSALYLCASSLVGGGARSYNEQFFGPGTRLTVL.

The chain recombines TRBV6-6 with TRBJ2-5; 13 positions agree with TRBD2. In germline, CDR1 is MNHNY, CDR2 SVGAGI (reference sequence). The V gene end was trimmed by 6 bases and the J gene end by 1 base; junction bases not matched to a gene: 5. The length of the CDR3 is 16 residues. CDR3 bases: TGTGCCAGCAGCCTGGGACTAGCGGGGCTCCAAGAGACCCAGTACTTC. Translated, it gives CASSLGLAGLQETQYF.

This clone was picked up one time. The V and J genes are TRBV4-1 and TRBJ2-5, with D perhaps TRBD2 (5 bases). This CDR3 region has 19 residues. Germline CDR1 MGHRA, CDR2 YSYEKL. V lost 0 bases, J lost 5 bases, and 25 bases lay in between. This CDR3 reads CASSQDFGGSYTGYETQYF. The CDR3 region has the DNA TGCGCCAGCAGCCAAGACTTTGGAGGTAGCTATACCGGATATGAGACCCAGTACTTC.

The genes are TRBV7-9 and TRBJ1-2; D is ambiguous. The ends were cut back, 1 base at V and 4 bases at J, with 7 bases in the middle. Germline loops: CDR1 SEHNR, CDR2 FQNEAQ (reference sequence). The CDR3 extends over 13 amino acids. CDR3 sequence: CASSLDGTYGYTF. CDR3 sequence (DNA): TGTGCCAGCAGCTTAGATGGTACCTATGGCTACACCTTC.

J is TRBJ1-2 and V is TRBV30; 11 nucleotides match TRBD1. From germline, CDR1 is GTSNPN and CDR2 SVGIG (reference sequence). The CDR3 totals 14 residues. V lost 1 base and J lost 7; bases outside the gene matches: 5. The CDR3 protein is CAWSGTGGAGGYTF. In nucleotides, the CDR3 is TGTGCCTGGAGTGGGACAGGGGGCGCGGGTGGCTACACCTTC.

The chain recombines TRBV7-8 with TRBJ1-2; a weak D match, TRBD1 (6 bases). Trimming left V 5 bases short and J 12 bases short, with 16 bases between. Germline V gene data show CDR1 as SGHVS and CDR2 as FQNEAQ. The CDR3 runs to 12 residues. CDR3 protein: CASSPQMTGHTF. The CDR3 nucleotides are TGTGCCAGCAGCCCGCAAATGACAGGTCACACCTTC. Full variable domain (rest looked up from reference TRBV7-8 and TRBJ1-2): GAGVSQSPRYKVAKRGQDVALRCDPISGHVSLFWYQQALGQGPEFLTYFQNEAQLDKSGLPSDRFFAERPEGSVSTLKIQRTQQEDSAVYLCASSPQMTGHTFGSGTRLTVV.

J is TRBJ2-2 and V is TRBV5-4; possible D gene TRBD2, 5 bases. Deletions cut 2 bases from V and 6 bases from J, with 17 bases between. Germline V lookup: CDR1 SGHNT, CDR2 YYREEE (reference sequence). CDR3 size: 16 residues. CDR3: CASSFGGSRGPGELFF. In DNA form, the CDR3 reads TGTGCCAGCAGCTTTGGTGGTAGCCGGGGTCCCGGGGAGCTGTTTTTT.

The chain joins TRBV10-3 to TRBJ1-6; the match to TRBD1 covers 8 bases. V shed 4 bases, J shed 7 bases, and the junction held 9 bases outside the gene matches. The CDR3 length is 16 residues. CDR1 is ENHRY, CDR2 SYGVKD, per germline. The CDR3 DNA sequence: TGTGCCATCAGTGCAGGGGGCTTAGCTGAGAATTCACCCCTCCACTTT. Its translation: CAISAGGLAENSPLHF.

The chain carries TRBV9 and TRBJ1-1; TRBD1 matches 7 bases. The CDR3 has 16 residues. Germline V lookup: CDR1 SGDLS, CDR2 YYNGEE. Unmatched junction bases numbered 15, after V lost 4 bases and J lost 6 bases. The CDR3 loop is CASSPTGDGVGAEAFF. For the CDR3, the DNA is TGTGCCAGCAGCCCCACAGGGGATGGGGTAGGGGCTGAAGCTTTCTTT.

This sequence joins TRBV30 and TRBJ2-3, with 9 positions matching TRBD2. The germline CDR1 and CDR2 sequences are GTSNPN and SVGIG (reference sequence). The CDR3 runs to 23 residues. V trimming: 0 bases; J trimming: 5 bases; junction bases outside the gene matches: 30. In DNA form, the CDR3 reads TGTGCCTGGAGTGTACGGGCGGGGAGTCGAATCGGTATCCGCGGGAGGGAAAGAGATACGCAGTATTTT. Amino acids: CAWSVRAGSRIGIRGRERDTQYF.

The rearrangement uses TRBV19 and TRBJ1-4; possible D gene TRBD1, 5 bases. CDR1 is LNHDA, CDR2 SQIVND, per germline (reference sequence). Trimming pared 9 bases from V and 7 bases from J, leaving 18 bases between. The CDR3 spans 14 residues. The CDR3 reads CASSKGPTGEKLFF. CDR3 nucleotides: TGTGCCAGCTCCAAGGGGCCGACGGGTGAAAAACTGTTTTTT. The whole variable domain, filled in from reference TRBV19 and TRBJ1-4, reads DGGITQSPKYLFRKEGQNVTLSCEQNLNHDAMYWYRQDPGQGLRLIYYSQIVNDFQKGDIAEGYSVSREKKESFPLTVTSAQKNPTAFYLCASSKGPTGEKLFFGSGTQLSVL.

This clone has only a few counts. This CDR3 is CASSLLPDSGNTIYF. The CDR3, as DNA: TGCGCCAGCAGCTTGCTGCCTGACTCTGGAAACACCATATATTTT. The V gene is TRBV5-1, the J gene TRBJ1-3; D not resolved. Trimming took off 1 base at V and 0 bases at J, with 8 bases between the two ends. Germline values: CDR1 SGHRS, CDR2 YFSETQ. The CDR3 loop spans 15 amino acids.

J is TRBJ2-7 and V is TRBV5-1; D may be TRBD1 or TRBD2 (6 bases each). The germline V gene encodes CDR1 SGHRS and CDR2 YFSETQ. V lost 1 base to trimming and J lost 6 bases, with 14 bases between them. CDR3 length: 14 amino acids. The CDR3 sequence: CASSLIRGLGEQYF. The CDR3 nucleotides are TGCGCCAGCAGCTTGATACGGGGGCTGGGCGAGCAGTACTTC.

This clone appeared once. The chain joins TRBV5-4 to TRBJ2-7; TRBD1 aligns across 8 bases. Losses at the gene ends were 3 bases for V and 1 base for J; bases not matched to a gene: 3. The CDR3 extends over 14 amino acids. Germline CDR1 is SGHNT and CDR2 is YYREEE (reference sequence). The CDR3 spells CASSWDRRSYEQYF. DNA of the CDR3: TGTGCCAGCAGCTGGGACAGGAGATCCTACGAGCAGTACTTC.

V usage is TRBV30 and J usage is TRBJ1-2, with D perhaps matching TRBD1 (6 bases). The CDR3 loop spans 14 amino acids. Germline V gene data show CDR1 as GTSNPN and CDR2 as SVGIG (reference sequence). DNA of the CDR3: TGTGCATTGACCTACGCCGGGGGCGCTTATGGCTACACCTTC. Its translation: CALTYAGGAYGYTF.

The rearrangement uses TRBV29-1 and TRBJ2-7; D ambiguous. Germline V gene data show CDR1 as SQVTM and CDR2 as ANQGSEA. V dropped 6 bases and J dropped 4 bases, with 25 bases sitting between them. The CDR3 runs 16 residues. CDR3 coding DNA: TGCAGCGTCGCGAACGGCCCCGACCAGAATCGATACGAGCAGTACTTC. Protein product: CSVANGPDQNRYEQYF.

For this clone: The same CDR3 also results from other DNA sequences found in this sample. This chain links TRBV5-1 with TRBJ1-1; D is possibly TRBD1 (6 bases). V lost 5 bases, J lost 0 bases, and 11 bases lay in between. The CDR3 runs 14 residues. Germline V gives CDR1 SGHRS, CDR2 YFSETQ. CDR3 nucleotides: TGCGCCAGCAGTTCAGGACAGCTGAACACTGAAGCTTTCTTT. Amino acids: CASSSGQLNTEAFF.

This clone was recorded once. The chain uses TRBV4-1 and TRBJ2-2, with D possibly TRBD1 on 5 matching bases. V was trimmed by 0 bases and J by 0 bases, leaving 20 bases between them. The CDR3 totals 20 residues. Germline values: CDR1 MGHRA, CDR2 YSYEKL. The DNA of the CDR3 is TGCGCCAGCAGCCAAGATCGTGTAAAAGGACACCAAACGAACACCGGGGAGCTGTTTTTT. This gives the protein CASSQDRVKGHQTNTGELFF.